This TCR beta chain was obtained from a study of T cells after yellow fever vaccination. General observations from the study: Although most clonotypes did not, a small share appeared in both CD4 and CD8 compartments. High-abundance clonotypes from the bulk population could contaminate FACS-sorted repertoires.

Germline V gives CDR1 SGDLS, CDR2 YYNGEE. The CDR3 runs 15 residues. V was clipped by 0 bases and J by 8 bases; unmatched bases: 6. By 5'RACE template switching, TCR cDNA was produced, with a universal primer site and UMIs added in the process. TCRdb re-analysed the 5' RACE reads in MiXCR, keeping a single row per CDR3 protein. The table lists hundreds of thousands of distinct CDR3 sequences, 9% to 15% of them singletons. Turning to this clonotype: What it recognizes is unknown.

The V call is TRBV9, the J call TRBJ2-1; 9 bases match TRBD1. This clonotype originated in a man younger than 40 who received the YFV17D yellow fever vaccine. This specimen was PBMCs, taken on the day of the yellow fever booster vaccination. Written as DNA, the CDR3 is TGTGCCAGCAGCGTAGGACAGGGGGTTAGGTATGAGCAGTTCTTC. This translates into CASSVGQGVRYEQFF.